Listed below are T cell receptor beta chains from one sample, sequenced in a study of cytomegalovirus exposure and HLA in healthy donors. Repertoires were generated with immunoSEQ multiplex PCR, while TCRdb's copy carries only in-frame clones and drops some. This sample carries approximately 150,000 clones, approximately 80% of them seen once, and the ten largest clones take 6.2%. Sequenced material: PBMCs. The receptors derive from a woman aged 40 to 50 in good health and CMV-seropositive. The CDR3 runs from the conserved cysteine through the conserved F or W. Each record gives: V gene, D gene, CDR3 protein. The D gene is left open where the match is weak.

TRBV6-6,.,CASRGGTVDNSPLHF
TRBV18,.,CASSPSPPRGNQPQHF
TRBV19,.,CASRFGLGNYGYTF
TRBV6-5,.,CASSMTTGTNYEQYF
TRBV6-5,.,CASKLAGERGDTQYF
TRBV7-6,TRBD1,CASSLEGASNQPQHF
TRBV6-6,.,CASSSPRFLDNEQFF
TRBV6-1,TRBD1,CASSDRITGGNEQFF
TRBV2,TRBD2,CASSETLAGGEQFF
TRBV9,.,CASSVGGFGNQPQHF
TRBV28,.,CASRPYDMKETQYF
TRBV28,.,CASSLSGDSPLHF
TRBV2,.,CASNPNGLQETQYF
TRBV6-6,.,CASSYSKGAEAFF
TRBV7-9,.,CASSLMAAGELFF
TRBV28,.,CASRTGAAANTGELFF
TRBV5-1,TRBD2,CASSQGLAGGLEQYF
TRBV6-1,.,CASSGGLTPYNEQFF
TRBV7-2,.,CASSRGSSYNEQFF
TRBV5-8,.,CASSGGQLVSGNTIYF
TRBV7-3,TRBD1,CASSYGTAVTGELFF
TRBV28,TRBD2,CASSPRLAGQKETQYF
TRBV29-1,.,CSVEQGYNEQFF
TRBV19,.,CASSIRSSKVGNEQFF
TRBV30,.,CAWEVTNEQFF
TRBV13,TRBD2,CASSQHKGTSGPASYEQYF
TRBV2,.,CATSLRVRTEAFF
TRBV6-5,.,CASSYSRDFSGNTIYF
TRBV7-8,.,CASSPRRASGNEKLFF
TRBV7-9,.,CASQPPGWVYEQYF
TRBV5-5,TRBD2,CASSGTREGETQYF
TRBV18,TRBD1,CASSRDRLYNEQFF
TRBV29-1,.,CSVGDSFYGYTF
TRBV7-9,.,CASSPEPPDSLNTEAFF
TRBV2,.,CAGRRDQGSYEQYF
TRBV5-4,TRBD1,CASSTGTGERGTQYF
TRBV19,TRBD2,CASASGRWGETQYF
TRBV5-1,TRBD2,CASSLTSGETQYF
TRBV18,.,CASSPMDSTGELFF
TRBV7-3,TRBD1,CASSLTTGTLPDTQYF
TRBV7-8,.,CASSLGGAGNTIYF
TRBV19,TRBD2,CASRDSSGRTTGELFF
TRBV19,.,CASSILSTNEKPFF
TRBV2,TRBD2,CASSEGSPGLAQSHEQFF
TRBV6-4,TRBD2,CASCYLSSGRTNEQFF